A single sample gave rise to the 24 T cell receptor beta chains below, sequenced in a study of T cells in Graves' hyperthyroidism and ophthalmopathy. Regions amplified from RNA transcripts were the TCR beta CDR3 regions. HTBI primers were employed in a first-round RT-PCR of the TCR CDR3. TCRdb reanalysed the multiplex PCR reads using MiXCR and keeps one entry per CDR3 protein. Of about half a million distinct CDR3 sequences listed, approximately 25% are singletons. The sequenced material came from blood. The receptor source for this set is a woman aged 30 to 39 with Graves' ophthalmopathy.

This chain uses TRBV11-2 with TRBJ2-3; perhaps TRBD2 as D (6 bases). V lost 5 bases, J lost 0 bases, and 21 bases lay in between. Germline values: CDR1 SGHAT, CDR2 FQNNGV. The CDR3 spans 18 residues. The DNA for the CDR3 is TGTGCCAGCAGCAAGGCGCCCCGGCGGGGCTCTAGCACAGATACGCAGTATTTT. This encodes CASSKAPRRGSSTDTQYF.

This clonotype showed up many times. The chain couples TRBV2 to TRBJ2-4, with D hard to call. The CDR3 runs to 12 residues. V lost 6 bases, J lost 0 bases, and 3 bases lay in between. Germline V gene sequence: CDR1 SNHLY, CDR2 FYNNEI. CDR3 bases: TGTGCCAGCAGAATAGCCAAAAACATTCAGTACTTC. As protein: CASRIAKNIQYF.

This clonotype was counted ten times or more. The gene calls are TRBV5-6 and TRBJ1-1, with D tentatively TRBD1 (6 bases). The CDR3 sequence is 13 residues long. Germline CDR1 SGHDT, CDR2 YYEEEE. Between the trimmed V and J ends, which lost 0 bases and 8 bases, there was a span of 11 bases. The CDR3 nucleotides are TGTGCCAGCAGCTTGGTAGGGGGAGAGGAAGCTTTCTTT. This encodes CASSLVGGEEAFF.

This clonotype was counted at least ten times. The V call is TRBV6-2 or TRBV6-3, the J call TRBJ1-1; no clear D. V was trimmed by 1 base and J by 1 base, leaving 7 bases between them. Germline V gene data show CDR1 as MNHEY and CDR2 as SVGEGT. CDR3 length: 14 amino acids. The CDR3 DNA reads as TGTGCCAGCAGTTACTTCGTGGGGAACACTGAAGCTTTCTTT. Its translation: CASSYFVGNTEAFF.

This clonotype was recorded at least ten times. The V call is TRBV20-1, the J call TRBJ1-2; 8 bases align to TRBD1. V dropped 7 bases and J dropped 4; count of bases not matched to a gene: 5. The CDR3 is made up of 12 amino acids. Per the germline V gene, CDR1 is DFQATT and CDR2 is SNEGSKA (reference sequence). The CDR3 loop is CSGTGTFYGYTF. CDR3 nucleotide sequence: TGCAGTGGGACAGGGACATTCTATGGCTACACCTTC.

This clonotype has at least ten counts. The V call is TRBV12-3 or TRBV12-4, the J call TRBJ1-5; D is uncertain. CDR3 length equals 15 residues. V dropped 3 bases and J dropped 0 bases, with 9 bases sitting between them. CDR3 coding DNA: TGTGCCAGCAGTTTGAACGTACTTAGCAATCAGCCCCAGCATTTT. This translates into CASSLNVLSNQPQHF.

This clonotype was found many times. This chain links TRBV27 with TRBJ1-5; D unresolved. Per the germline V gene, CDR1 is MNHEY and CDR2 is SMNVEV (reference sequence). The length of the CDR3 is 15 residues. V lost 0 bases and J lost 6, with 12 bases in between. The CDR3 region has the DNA TGTGCCAGCAGTTTATCTCCGAGCGGCGGTCAGCCCCAGCATTTT. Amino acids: CASSLSPSGGQPQHF.

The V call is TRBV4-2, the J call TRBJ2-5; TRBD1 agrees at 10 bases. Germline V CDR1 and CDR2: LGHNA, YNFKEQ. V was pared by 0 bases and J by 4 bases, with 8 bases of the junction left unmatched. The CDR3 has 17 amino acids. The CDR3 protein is CASSQDWRQGAGETQYF. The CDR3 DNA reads TGTGCCAGCAGCCAAGATTGGCGACAGGGGGCGGGAGAGACCCAGTACTTC.

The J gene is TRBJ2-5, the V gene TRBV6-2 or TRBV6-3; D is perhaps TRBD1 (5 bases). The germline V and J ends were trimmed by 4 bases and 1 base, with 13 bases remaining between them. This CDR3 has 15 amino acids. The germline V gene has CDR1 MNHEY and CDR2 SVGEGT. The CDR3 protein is CASSSIPGSQETQYF. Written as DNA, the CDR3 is TGTGCCAGCAGTTCCATTCCAGGGTCCCAAGAGACCCAGTACTTC.

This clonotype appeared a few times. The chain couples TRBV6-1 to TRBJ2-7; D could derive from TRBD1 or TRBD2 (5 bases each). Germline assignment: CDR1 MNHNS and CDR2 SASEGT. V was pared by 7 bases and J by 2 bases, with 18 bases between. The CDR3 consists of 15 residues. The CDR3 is CASKKAGKGAYEQYF. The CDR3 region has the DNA TGTGCCAGCAAAAAAGCCGGGAAAGGGGCCTACGAGCAGTACTTC.

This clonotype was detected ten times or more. The CDR3 DNA reads as TGCGCCAGCAGCCCGCCAGACAGGCTACACGAGCAGTACTTC. This sequence encodes CASSPPDRLHEQYF. This sequence joins TRBV5-1 and TRBJ2-7; D may be TRBD1 (6 bases). There are 14 residues in the CDR3. The germline V gene encodes CDR1 SGHRS and CDR2 YFSETQ. V lost 4 bases to trimming and J lost 5 bases, with 16 bases between them.

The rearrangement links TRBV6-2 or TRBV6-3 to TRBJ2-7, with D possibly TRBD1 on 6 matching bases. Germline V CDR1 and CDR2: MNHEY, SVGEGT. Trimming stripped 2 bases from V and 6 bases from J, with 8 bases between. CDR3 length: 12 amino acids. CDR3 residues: CASSYTGFEQYF. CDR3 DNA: TGTGCCAGCAGTTACACAGGGTTCGAGCAGTACTTC.

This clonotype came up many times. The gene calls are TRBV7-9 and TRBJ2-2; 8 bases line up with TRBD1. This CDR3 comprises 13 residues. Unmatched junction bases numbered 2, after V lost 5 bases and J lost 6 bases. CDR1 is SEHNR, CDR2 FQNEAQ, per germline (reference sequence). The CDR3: CASSDRGSGELFF. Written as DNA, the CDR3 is TGTGCCAGCAGCGACAGGGGATCCGGGGAGCTGTTTTTT.

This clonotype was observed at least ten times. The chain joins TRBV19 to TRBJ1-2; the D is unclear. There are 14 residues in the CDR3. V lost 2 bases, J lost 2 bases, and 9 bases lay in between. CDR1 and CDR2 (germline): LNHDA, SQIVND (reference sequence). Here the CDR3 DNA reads TGTGCCAGTAGTATATCGGAGCTGAACTATGGCTACACCTTC. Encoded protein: CASSISELNYGYTF.

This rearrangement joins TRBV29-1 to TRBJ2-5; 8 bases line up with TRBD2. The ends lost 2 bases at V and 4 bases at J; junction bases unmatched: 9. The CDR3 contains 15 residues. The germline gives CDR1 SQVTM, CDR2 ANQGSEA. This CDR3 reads CSVELRGESGETQYF. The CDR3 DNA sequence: TGCAGCGTTGAACTGCGGGGGGAATCGGGAGAGACCCAGTACTTC.

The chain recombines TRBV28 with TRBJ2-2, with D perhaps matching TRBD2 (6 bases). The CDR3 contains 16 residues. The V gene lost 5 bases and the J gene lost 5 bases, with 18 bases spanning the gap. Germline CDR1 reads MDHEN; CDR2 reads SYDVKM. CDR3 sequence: CASSPVGEVLTGELFF. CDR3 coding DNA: TGTGCCAGCAGTCCCGTGGGGGAGGTGTTAACCGGGGAGCTGTTTTTT.

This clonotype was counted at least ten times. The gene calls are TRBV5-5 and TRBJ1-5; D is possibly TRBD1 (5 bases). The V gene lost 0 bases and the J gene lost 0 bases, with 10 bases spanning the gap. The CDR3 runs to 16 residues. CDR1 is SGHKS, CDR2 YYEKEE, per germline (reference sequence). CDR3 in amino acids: CASSLVSGLSNQPQHF. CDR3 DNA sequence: TGTGCCAGCAGCTTGGTGTCAGGGCTTAGCAATCAGCCCCAGCATTTT.

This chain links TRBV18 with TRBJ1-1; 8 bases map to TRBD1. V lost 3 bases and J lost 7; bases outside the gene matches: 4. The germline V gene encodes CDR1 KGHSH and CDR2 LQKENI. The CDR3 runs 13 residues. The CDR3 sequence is CASSPQGAGEAFF. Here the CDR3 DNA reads TGTGCCAGCTCACCCCAGGGGGCGGGTGAAGCTTTCTTT.

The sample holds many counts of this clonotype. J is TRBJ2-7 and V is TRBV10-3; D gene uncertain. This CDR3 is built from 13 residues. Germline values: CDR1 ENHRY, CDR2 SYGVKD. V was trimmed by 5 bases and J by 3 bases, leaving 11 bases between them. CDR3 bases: TGTGCCATCAGTTTCGACGTAAACTACGAGCAGTACTTC. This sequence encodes CAISFDVNYEQYF.

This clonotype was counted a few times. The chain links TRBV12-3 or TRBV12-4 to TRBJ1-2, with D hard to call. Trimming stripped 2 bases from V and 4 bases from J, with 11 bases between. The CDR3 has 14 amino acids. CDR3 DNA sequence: TGTGCCAGCAGTTTACGGCGGCAGGCCTATGGCTACACCTTC. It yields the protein CASSLRRQAYGYTF.

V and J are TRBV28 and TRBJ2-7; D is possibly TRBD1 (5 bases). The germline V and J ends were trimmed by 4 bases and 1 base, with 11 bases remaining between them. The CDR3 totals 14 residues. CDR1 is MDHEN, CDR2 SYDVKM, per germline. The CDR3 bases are TGTGCCAGCAGTTCCCTGACAGCTTCCTACGAGCAGTACTTC. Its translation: CASSSLTASYEQYF.

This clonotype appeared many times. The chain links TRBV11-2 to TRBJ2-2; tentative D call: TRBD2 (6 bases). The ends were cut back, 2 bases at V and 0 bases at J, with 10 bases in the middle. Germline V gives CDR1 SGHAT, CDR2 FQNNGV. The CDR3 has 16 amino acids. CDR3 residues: CASSLRAGPNTGELFF. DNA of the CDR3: TGTGCCAGCAGCTTAAGGGCGGGACCGAACACCGGGGAGCTGTTTTTT.

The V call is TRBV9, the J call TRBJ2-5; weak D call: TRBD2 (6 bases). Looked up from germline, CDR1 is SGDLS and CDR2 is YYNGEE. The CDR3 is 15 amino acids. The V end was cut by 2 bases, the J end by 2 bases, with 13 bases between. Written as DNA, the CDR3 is TGTGCCAGCAGCGTGGAGGGTTGGGCGCAAGAGACCCAGTACTTC. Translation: CASSVEGWAQETQYF.

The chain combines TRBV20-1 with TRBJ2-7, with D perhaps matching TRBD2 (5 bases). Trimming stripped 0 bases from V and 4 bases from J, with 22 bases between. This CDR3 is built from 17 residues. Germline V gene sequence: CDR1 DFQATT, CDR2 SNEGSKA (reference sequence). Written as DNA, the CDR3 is TGCAGTGCTAGAGATCATGCGAGGGCCGCCAGGTTTTACGAGCAGTACTTC. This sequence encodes CSARDHARAARFYEQYF.